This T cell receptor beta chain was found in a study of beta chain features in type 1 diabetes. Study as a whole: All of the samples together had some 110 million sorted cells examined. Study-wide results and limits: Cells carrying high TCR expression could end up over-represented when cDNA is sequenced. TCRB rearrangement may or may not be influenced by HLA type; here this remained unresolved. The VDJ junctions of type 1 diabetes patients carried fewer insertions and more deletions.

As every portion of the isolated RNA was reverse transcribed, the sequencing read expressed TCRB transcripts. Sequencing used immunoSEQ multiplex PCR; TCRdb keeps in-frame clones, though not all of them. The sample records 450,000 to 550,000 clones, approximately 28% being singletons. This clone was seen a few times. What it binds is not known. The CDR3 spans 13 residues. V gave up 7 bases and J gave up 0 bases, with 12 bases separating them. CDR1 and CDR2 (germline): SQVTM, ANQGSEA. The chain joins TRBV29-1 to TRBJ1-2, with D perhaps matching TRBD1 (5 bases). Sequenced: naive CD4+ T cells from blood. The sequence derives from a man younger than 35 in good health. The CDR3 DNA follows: TGCAGCGCGGACATCCCCGCTAACTATGGCTACACCTTC. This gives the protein CSADIPANYGYTF.